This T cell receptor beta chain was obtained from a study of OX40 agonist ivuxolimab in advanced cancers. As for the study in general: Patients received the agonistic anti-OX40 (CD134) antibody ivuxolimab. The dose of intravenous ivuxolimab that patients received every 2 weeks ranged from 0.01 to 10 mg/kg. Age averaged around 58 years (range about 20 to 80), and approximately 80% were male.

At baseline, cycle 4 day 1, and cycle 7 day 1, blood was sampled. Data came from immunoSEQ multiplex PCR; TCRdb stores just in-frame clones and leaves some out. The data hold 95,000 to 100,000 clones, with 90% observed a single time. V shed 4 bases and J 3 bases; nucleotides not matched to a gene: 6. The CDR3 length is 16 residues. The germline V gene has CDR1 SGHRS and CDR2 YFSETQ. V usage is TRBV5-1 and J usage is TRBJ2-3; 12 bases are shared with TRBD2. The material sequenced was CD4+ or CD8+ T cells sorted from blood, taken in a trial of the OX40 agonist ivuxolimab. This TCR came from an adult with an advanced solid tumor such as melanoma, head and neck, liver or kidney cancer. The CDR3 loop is CASSLTSGSRTDTQYF. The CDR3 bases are TGCGCCAGCAGCCTGACTAGCGGGAGTCGGACAGATACGCAGTATTTT.